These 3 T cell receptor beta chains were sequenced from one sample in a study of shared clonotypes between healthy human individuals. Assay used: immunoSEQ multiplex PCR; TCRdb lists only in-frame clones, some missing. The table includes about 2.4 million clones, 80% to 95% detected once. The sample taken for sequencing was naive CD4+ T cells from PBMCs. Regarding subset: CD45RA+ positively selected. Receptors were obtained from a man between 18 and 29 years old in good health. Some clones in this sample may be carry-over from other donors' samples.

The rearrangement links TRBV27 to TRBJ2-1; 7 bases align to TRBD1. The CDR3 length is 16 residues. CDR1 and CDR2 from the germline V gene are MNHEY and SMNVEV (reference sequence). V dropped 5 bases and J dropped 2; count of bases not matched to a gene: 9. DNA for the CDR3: TGTGCCAGCAGTCAGACAGGGATCGTCACCTACAATGAGCAGTTCTTC. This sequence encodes CASSQTGIVTYNEQFF.

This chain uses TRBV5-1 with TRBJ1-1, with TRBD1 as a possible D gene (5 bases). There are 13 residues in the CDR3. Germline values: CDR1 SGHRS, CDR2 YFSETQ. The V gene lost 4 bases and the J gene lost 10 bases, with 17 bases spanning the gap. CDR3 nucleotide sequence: TGCGCCAGCAGCGAAGAAAGGTGGGGGAGAGCTTTCTTT. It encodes CASSEERWGRAFF.

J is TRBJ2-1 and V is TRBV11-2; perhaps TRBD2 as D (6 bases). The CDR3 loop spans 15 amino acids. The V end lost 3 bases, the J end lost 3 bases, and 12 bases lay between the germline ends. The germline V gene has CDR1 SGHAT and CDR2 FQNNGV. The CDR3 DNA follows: TGTGCCAGCAGCTTCACGGCGGGGCTCTACAATGAGCAGTTCTTC. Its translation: CASSFTAGLYNEQFF.